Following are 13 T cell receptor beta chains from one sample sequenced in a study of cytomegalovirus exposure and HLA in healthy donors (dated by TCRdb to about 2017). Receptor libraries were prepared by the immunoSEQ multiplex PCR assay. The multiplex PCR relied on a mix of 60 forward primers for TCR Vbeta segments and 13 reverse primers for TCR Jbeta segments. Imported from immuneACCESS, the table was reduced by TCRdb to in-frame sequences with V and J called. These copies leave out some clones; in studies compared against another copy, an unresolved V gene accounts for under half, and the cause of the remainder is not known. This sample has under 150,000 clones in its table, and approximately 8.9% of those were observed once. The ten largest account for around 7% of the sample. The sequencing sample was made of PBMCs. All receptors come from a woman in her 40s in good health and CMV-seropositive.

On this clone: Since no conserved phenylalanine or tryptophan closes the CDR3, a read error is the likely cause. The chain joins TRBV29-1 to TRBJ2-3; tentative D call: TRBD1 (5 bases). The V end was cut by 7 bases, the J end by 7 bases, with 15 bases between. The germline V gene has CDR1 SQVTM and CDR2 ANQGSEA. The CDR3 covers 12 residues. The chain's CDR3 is CSATGDDNTQYV. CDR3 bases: TGCAGCGCCACAGGCGATGATAATACGCAGTATGTT.

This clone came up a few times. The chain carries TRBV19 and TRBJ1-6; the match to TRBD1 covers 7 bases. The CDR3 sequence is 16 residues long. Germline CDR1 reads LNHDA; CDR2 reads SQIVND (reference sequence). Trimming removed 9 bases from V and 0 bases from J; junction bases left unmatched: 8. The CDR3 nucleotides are TGTGCCAGCAGGGACAGACGAAGCTCCTATAATTCACCCCTCCACTTT. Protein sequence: CASRDRRSSYNSPLHF. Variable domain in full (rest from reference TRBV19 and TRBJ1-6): DGGITQSPKYLFRKEGQNVTLSCEQNLNHDAMYWYRQDPGQGLRLIYYSQIVNDFQKGDIAEGYSVSREKKESFPLTVTSAQKNPTAFYLCASRDRRSSYNSPLHFGNGTRLTVT.

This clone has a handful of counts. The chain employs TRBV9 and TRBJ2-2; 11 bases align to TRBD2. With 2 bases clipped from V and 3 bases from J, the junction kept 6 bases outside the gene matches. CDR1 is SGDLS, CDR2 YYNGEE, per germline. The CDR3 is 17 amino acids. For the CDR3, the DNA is TGTGCCAGCAGCGTGGGGGGACTAGCGGAATACACCGGGGAGCTGTTTTTT. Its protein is CASSVGGLAEYTGELFF.

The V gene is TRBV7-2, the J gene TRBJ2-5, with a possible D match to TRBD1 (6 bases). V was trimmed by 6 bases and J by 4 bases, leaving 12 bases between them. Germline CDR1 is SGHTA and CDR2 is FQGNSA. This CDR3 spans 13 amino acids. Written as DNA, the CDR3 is TGTGCCAGCAGTCAACAGGGACGAGAGACCCAGTACTTC. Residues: CASSQQGRETQYF.

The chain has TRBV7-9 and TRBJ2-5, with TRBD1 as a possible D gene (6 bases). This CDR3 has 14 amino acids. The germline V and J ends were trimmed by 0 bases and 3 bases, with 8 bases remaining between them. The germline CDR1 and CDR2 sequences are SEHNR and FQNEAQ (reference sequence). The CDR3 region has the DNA TGTGCCAGCAGCTTAGCACAGGGTGAAGAGACCCAGTACTTC. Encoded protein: CASSLAQGEETQYF.

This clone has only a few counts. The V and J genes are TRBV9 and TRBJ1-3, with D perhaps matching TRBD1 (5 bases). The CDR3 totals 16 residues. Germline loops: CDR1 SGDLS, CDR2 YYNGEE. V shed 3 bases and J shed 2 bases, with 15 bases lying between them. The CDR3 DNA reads TGTGCCAGCAGCGGAGACTTGCGGGGGGCTGGAAACACCATATATTTT. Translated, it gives CASSGDLRGAGNTIYF.

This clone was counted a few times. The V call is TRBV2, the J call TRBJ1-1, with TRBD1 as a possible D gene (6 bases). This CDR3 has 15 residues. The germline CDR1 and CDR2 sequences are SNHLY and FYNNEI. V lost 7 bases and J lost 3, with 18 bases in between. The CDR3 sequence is CASIRTVLFDTEAFF. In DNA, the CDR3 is TGTGCCAGCATTCGGACAGTTCTTTTCGACACTGAAGCTTTCTTT.

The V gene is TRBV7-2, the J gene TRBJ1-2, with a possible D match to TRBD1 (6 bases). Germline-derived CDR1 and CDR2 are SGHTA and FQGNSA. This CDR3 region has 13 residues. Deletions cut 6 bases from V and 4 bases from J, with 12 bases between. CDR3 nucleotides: TGTGCCAGCAGTCACGGACAGTCCTATGGCTACACCTTC. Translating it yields CASSHGQSYGYTF. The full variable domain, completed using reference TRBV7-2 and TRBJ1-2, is GAGVSQSPSNKVTEKGKDVELRCDPISGHTALYWYRQSLGQGLEFLIYFQGNSAPDKSGLPSDRFSAERTGGSVSTLTIQRTQQEDSAVYLCASSHGQSYGYTFGSGTRLTVV.

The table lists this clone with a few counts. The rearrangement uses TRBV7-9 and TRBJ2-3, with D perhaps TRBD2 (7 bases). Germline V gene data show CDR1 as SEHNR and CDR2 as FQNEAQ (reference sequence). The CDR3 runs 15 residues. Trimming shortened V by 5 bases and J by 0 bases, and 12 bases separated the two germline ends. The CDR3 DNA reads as TGTGCCAGCAGCCCGCGGGGGCTTAGCACAGATACGCAGTATTTT. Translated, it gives CASSPRGLSTDTQYF.

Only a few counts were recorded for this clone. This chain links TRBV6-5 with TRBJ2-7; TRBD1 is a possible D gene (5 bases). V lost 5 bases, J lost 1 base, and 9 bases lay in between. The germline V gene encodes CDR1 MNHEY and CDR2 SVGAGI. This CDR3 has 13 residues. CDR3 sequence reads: CASSLTVSYEQYF. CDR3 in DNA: TGTGCCAGCAGTCTGACAGTGTCCTACGAGCAGTACTTC.

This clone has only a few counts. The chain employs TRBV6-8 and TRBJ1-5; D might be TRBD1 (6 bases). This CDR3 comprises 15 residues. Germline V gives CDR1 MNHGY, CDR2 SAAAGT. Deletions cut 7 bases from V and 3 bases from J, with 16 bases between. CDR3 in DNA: TGTGCCAGCAATGGGACACAGGGTCTCAATCAGCCCCAGCATTTT. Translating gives CASNGTQGLNQPQHF.

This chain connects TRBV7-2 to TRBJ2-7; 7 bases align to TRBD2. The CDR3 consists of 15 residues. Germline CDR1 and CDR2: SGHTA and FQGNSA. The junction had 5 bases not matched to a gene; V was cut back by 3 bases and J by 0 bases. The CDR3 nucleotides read TGTGCCAGCAGCTTGAGGCGGGGGAGCTCCTACGAGCAGTACTTC. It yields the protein CASSLRRGSSYEQYF.

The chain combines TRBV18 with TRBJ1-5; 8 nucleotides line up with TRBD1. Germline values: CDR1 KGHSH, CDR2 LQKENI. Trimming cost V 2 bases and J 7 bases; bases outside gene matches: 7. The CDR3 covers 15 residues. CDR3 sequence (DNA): TGTGCCAGCTCACCAGGGCAGGGGGCTGGACAGCCCCAGCATTTT. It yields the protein CASSPGQGAGQPQHF.